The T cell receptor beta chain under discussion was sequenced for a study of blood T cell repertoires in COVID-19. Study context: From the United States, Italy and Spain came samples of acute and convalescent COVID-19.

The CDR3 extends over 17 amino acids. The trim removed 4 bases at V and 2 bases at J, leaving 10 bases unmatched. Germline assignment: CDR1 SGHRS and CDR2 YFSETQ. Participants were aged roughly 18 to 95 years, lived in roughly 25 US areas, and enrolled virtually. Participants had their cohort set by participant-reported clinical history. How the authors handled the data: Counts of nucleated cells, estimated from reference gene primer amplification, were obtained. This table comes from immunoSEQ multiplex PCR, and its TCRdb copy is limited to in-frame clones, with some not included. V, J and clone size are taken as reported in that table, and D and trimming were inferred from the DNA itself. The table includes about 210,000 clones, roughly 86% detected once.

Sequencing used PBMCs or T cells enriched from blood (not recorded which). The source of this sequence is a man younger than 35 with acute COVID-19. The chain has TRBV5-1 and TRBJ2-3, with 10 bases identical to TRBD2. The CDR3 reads CASSHGGSGRLTDTQYF. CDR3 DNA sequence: TGCGCCAGCAGCCACGGGGGTAGCGGGAGGCTCACAGATACGCAGTATTTT.